The sample holds a few counts of the clone carrying this T cell receptor beta chain. Its antigen is currently unknown. The use of a sample-barcoded 5' primer and a J-beta primer mix characterized a second PCR of about 7 to 12 cycles. TCRdb independently ran MiXCR on the 5' RACE reads; one entry per CDR3 protein. The sample records about 1.6 million distinct CDR3 sequences, roughly a third being singletons. The source of the sample is a study of blood T cells in healthy people across ages. V lost 6 bases to trimming and J lost 4 bases; unmatched junction nucleotides: 7. The CDR3 length is 14 residues. CDR1 is DFQATT and CDR2 is SNEGSKA in the germline V gene (reference sequence). Overall study results and limits: No one knew whether donors had CMV, which possibly confounded expanded clonotype changes.

This clonotype originated in a woman aged 25 to 39 in good health. The sample consisted of blood. V usage is TRBV20-1 and J usage is TRBJ1-2, with 11 bases aligning to TRBD1. The CDR3 DNA is TGCAGTGCCTCAATGGGACAGGGGGGCTATGGCTACACCTTC. Its translation: CSASMGQGGYGYTF.